The T cell receptor (beta chain) described here comes from a study of response to subunit inactivated influenza vaccine. On this clonotype itself: Its cognate antigen is unknown.

From the RT-PCR reads, TCRdb called clonotypes with MiXCR, one entry per CDR3 protein. The data hold around 200,000 distinct CDR3 sequences, with approximately 15% observed a single time. The CDR3 consists of 15 residues. V lost 3 bases to trimming and J lost 4 bases; unmatched junction nucleotides: 7. Germline CDR1 LGHNT, CDR2 FRNRAP. Study results and limitations: Seasonal influenza vaccination, on each occasion, was suggested by the authors to recruit few new T cells.

The sample in question was CD8+ T cells sorted from PBMCs, obtained roughly 5 days after vaccination. The receptor was isolated from a man aged 50-60 years who received an inactivated influenza vaccine. The chain combines TRBV12-5 with TRBJ2-5; 8 nucleotides line up with TRBD1. The CDR3 DNA follows: TGTGCTAGTGGTTTACCGGACAGGGCGGGAGAGACCCAGTACTTC. This codes for CASGLPDRAGETQYF. Full variable domain (missing parts from reference TRBV12-5 and TRBJ2-5): DARVTQTPRHKVTEMGQEVTMRCQPILGHNTVFWYRQTMMQGLELLAYFRNRAPLDDSGMPKDRFSAEMPDATLATLKIQPSEPRDSAVYFCASGLPDRAGETQYFGPGTRLLVL.